Listed below are T cell receptor beta chains from one sample, sequenced in a study of blood T cells in healthy people across ages. TCRdb reprocessed the 5' RACE reads with MiXCR, giving one entry per CDR3 protein. Counted here are around 2 million distinct CDR3 sequences, 30% to 40% occurring once; the ten biggest clones make up about 21%. Sequences were obtained from blood. The receptors were gathered from a human donor in good health. CDR3s include the opening cysteine and the closing phenylalanine or tryptophan. A D gene is named only where the DNA matches it firmly. Clone size appears in some rows only: once, few, many, or a class for an expanded clone.

d_call	clone_size	v_call	j_call	cdr3_aa	cdr3_nt
TRBD1	-	TRBV4-3	TRBJ1-2	CASSQSGTGIYGYTF	TGCGCCAGCAGCCAATCCGGGACAGGCATCTATGGCTACACCTTC
-	-	TRBV7-2	TRBJ2-7	CASSFTGDSSYEQYF	TGTGCCAGCAGCTTTACGGGGGACAGCTCCTACGAGCAGTACTTC
-	-	TRBV6-6	TRBJ2-5	CASSYTSPYQETQYF	TGTGCCAGCAGTTACACATCGCCGTACCAAGAGACCCAGTACTTC
-	few	TRBV20-1	TRBJ2-5	CSARDPAPTGSQYF	TGCAGTGCTAGAGACCCGGCGCCCACCGGCTCCCAGTACTTC
-	once	TRBV12-3/TRBV12-4	TRBJ2-1	CASSLGWGPSYNEQFF	TGTGCCAGCAGTTTAGGTTGGGGACCAAGCTACAATGAGCAGTTCTTC
-	few	TRBV20-1	TRBJ2-1	CSASEFQRTGNEQFF	TGCAGTGCTAGTGAATTCCAGCGGACGGGTAATGAGCAGTTCTTC
-	-	TRBV7-8	TRBJ1-5	CASSRPRWAIGHSNQPQHF	TGTGCCAGCAGCCGCCCGAGGTGGGCAATCGGTCATAGCAATCAGCCCCAGCATTTT
-	-	TRBV28	TRBJ2-7	CASSFPTPCEQYF	TGTGCCAGCAGTTTCCCAACCCCATGCGAGCAGTACTTC
TRBD2	few	TRBV5-1	TRBJ2-5	CASSWEGSQETQYF	TGCGCCAGCAGCTGGGAGGGGTCCCAAGAGACCCAGTACTTC
-	-	TRBV7-2	TRBJ2-3	CASSLGGPGTDTQYF	TGTGCCAGCAGCCTAGGAGGGCCCGGCACAGATACGCAGTATTTT
-	-	TRBV7-9	TRBJ2-1	CASGLTKGGDEQFF	TGTGCCAGCGGCTTAACAAAGGGGGGCGATGAGCAGTTCTTC
TRBD1	-	TRBV20-1	TRBJ2-5	CSAFDGTGETQYF	TGCAGTGCTTTTGACGGGACAGGGGAAACCCAGTACTTC
-	few	TRBV7-2	TRBJ1-6	CASSLEGFGSPLHF	TGTGCCAGCAGCTTAGAGGGTTTCGGTTCACCCCTCCACTTT
TRBD2	few	TRBV10-3	TRBJ2-1	CAISDGSGGDEQFF	TGTGCCATCAGTGATGGTAGCGGGGGGGATGAGCAGTTCTTC
-	-	TRBV12-3/TRBV12-4	TRBJ1-1	CASRTGTLTGEAFF	TGTGCCAGCAGGACCGGGACACTTACGGGTGAAGCTTTCTTT
-	-	TRBV30	TRBJ2-7	CAWSSGANYEQYF	TGTGCCTGGAGCTCCGGGGCTAACTACGAGCAGTACTTC
TRBD1	few	TRBV2	TRBJ2-7	CASAYRGPSYEQYF	TGTGCCAGCGCCTACAGGGGCCCGTCCTACGAGCAGTACTTC
TRBD2	-	TRBV20-1	TRBJ2-3	CSAGSTSRLADTQYF	TGCAGTGCTGGTTCGACTAGCCGTTTGGCAGATACGCAGTATTTT
-	-	TRBV4-2	TRBJ2-5	CASSQVVGGNNEQYF	TGTGCCAGCAGCCAAGTGGTCGGCGGAAACAATGAGCAGTACTTC
-	-	TRBV7-2	TRBJ1-2	CASSTYSGTTRTYGYTF	TGTGCCAGCAGCACTTACTCCGGGACAACGAGAACTTATGGCTACACCTTC
TRBD1	-	TRBV7-2	TRBJ2-7	CASSLVDRGSSYEQYF	TGTGCCAGCAGCTTAGTAGACAGGGGAAGCTCCTACGAGCAGTACTTC
-	-	TRBV21-1	TRBJ1-2	CASSRYRGDGYTF	TGTGCCAGCAGCAGATACAGGGGTGATGGCTACACCTTC
TRBD1	few	TRBV20-1	TRBJ2-7	CSPGQFYEQYF	TGCAGTCCGGGACAGTTCTACGAGCAGTACTTC
-	-	TRBV1	TRBJ1-2	CTSSQGETAAIGDGYTF	TGCACCAGCAGCCAAGGAGAGACAGCAGCCATAGGGGATGGCTACACCTTC
-	-	TRBV7-2	TRBJ2-7	CASSLLPDSSFEQYF	TGTGCCAGCAGCTTACTACCAGACAGTTCTTTTGAGCAGTACTTC
-	few	TRBV12-3/TRBV12-4	TRBJ2-3	CASSLSSVDTQYF	TGTGCCAGCAGTTTAAGTAGCGTGGATACGCAGTATTTT
-	-	TRBV7-9	TRBJ1-2	CASSSRDRVNYGYTF	TGTGCCAGCAGCTCGAGGGACCGCGTTAACTATGGCTACACCTTC
TRBD2	-	TRBV6-5	TRBJ2-1	CASRGQAGEFNERFF	TGTGCCAGCAGGGGTCAGGCGGGGGAATTCAATGAGCGGTTCTTC
TRBD1	-	TRBV6-1	TRBJ1-2	CASSETGESGYTF	TGTGCCAGCAGTGAGACAGGGGAATCGGGCTACACCTTC
TRBD1	-	TRBV12-3/TRBV12-4	TRBJ1-1	CASSFHGVGFRGEGTKAFF	TGTGCCAGCAGTTTTCACGGCGTTGGTTTCAGGGGGGAAGGTACTAAAGCTTTCTTT
-	few	TRBV5-1	TRBJ1-2	CASSPDSEYGYTF	TGCGCCAGCAGCCCCGACAGCGAGTATGGCTACACCTTC
TRBD2	-	TRBV20-1	TRBJ2-3	CSAGTIATDTQYF	TGCAGTGCCGGGACTATAGCCACAGATACGCAGTATTTT
-	-	TRBV7-3	TRBJ2-2	CSSSPGAIRNTGELFF	TGTTCCAGCAGCCCCGGGGCTATTCGGAACACCGGGGAGCTGTTTTTT
TRBD2	few	TRBV7-3	TRBJ2-1	CASSFGGGLTPFNEQFF	TGTGCCAGCAGCTTTGGCGGGGGGCTTACCCCTTTCAATGAGCAGTTCTTC
TRBD1	-	TRBV30	TRBJ1-1	CAWNPGQGDTEAFF	TGTGCCTGGAACCCGGGACAGGGAGATACTGAAGCTTTCTTT
TRBD1	-	TRBV7-4	TRBJ1-4	CASSFDRGRIMKLFF	TGTGCCAGCAGCTTCGATAGGGGGCGAATAATGAAACTGTTTTTT
-	-	TRBV20-1	TRBJ1-4	CSASGMGVEKLFF	TGCAGTGCTAGCGGGATGGGGGTTGAAAAACTGTTTTTT
-	-	TRBV20-1	TRBJ2-4	CSARGGGQLAKNIQYF	TGCAGTGCTAGGGGTGGAGGGCAACTAGCCAAAAACATTCAGTACTTC
-	few	TRBV4-1	TRBJ1-2	CASSPFGALHGGYTF	TGCGCCAGCAGCCCTTTCGGGGCTCTTCATGGTGGCTACACCTTC
-	-	TRBV7-2	TRBJ1-5	CVSSLVGNQPQHF	TGTGTCAGCAGCTTAGTTGGCAATCAGCCCCAGCATTTT
-	few	TRBV12-3/TRBV12-4	TRBJ2-7	CASSLRGRTDYEQYF	TGTGCCAGCAGTCTGAGGGGACGGACGGACTACGAGCAGTACTTC
-	-	TRBV7-6	TRBJ2-1	CASSSPGRGVYNEQFF	TGTGCCAGCAGCTCCCCGGGGAGGGGGGTCTACAATGAGCAGTTCTTC
TRBD1	few	TRBV7-2	TRBJ2-5	CASSLNNRGETQYF	TGTGCCAGCAGCTTAAACAACAGGGGTGAGACCCAGTACTTC
TRBD1	-	TRBV5-6	TRBJ1-1	CASSQILPRGMNTEAFF	TGTGCCAGCAGCCAGATACTCCCCAGGGGGATGAACACTGAAGCTTTCTTT